These T cell receptor beta chains were read from a single sample in a study of blood T cell repertoires in COVID-19. TCRdb's copy holds only in-frame clones and misses some; the assay was immunoSEQ multiplex PCR. The sample contains some 270,000 clones, 65% to 85% of which appear only once. Sequenced sample: peripheral blood. The source of these receptors is a woman in her thirties or forties who had recovered from COVID-19. The CDR3 runs from the conserved cysteine through the conserved F or W. D genes are given only for firm matches. The size entry is marked missing in some rows and otherwise reads once, few, many or a size class.

len	abundance	v_gene	d_gene	j_gene	CDR3aa	CDR3nt
16	.	TRBV10-3	TRBD1	TRBJ1-2	CAISPGQGGEGHGYTF	TGTGCCATCAGTCCGGGACAGGGTGGTGAAGGGCATGGCTACACCTTC
14	.	TRBV3-1/TRBV3-2	.	TRBJ2-7	CASSQDTVRYEQYF	TGTGCCAGCAGCCAAGATACGGTGCGGTACGAGCAGTACTTC
13	once	TRBV28	.	TRBJ2-7	CASSLRGAYEQYF	TGTGCCAGCAGCCTACGGGGGGCGTACGAGCAGTACTTC
15	.	TRBV4-2	TRBD2	TRBJ2-7	CASSQASGGDYEQYF	TGTGCCAGCAGCCAAGCTAGCGGGGGGGATTACGAGCAGTACTTC
18	.	TRBV27	TRBD1	TRBJ1-2	CASSSWGGGQGFRGGYTF	TGTGCCAGCAGTTCTTGGGGGGGTGGACAGGGCTTTAGAGGTGGCTACACCTTC
16	.	TRBV7-9	TRBD2	TRBJ2-7	CASSLGLAGGGYEQYF	TGTGCCAGCAGCTTAGGACTAGCGGGGGGCGGCTACGAGCAGTACTTC
13	.	TRBV9	.	TRBJ1-3	CASSVDEGNTIYF	TGTGCCAGCAGCGTAGACGAGGGAAACACCATATATTTT
15	few	TRBV27	.	TRBJ2-3	CASSLLGDTTDTQYF	TGTGCCAGCAGTTTGTTAGGGGACACCACAGATACGCAGTATTTT
13	.	TRBV30	TRBD1	TRBJ1-1	CAWSLDRHTEAFF	TGTGCCTGGAGTTTGGACAGGCACACTGAAGCTTTCTTT
15	.	TRBV7-2	TRBD1	TRBJ1-2	CASSLEQGKRYGYTF	TGTGCCAGCAGCTTAGAACAGGGGAAGAGGTATGGCTACACCTTC
15	.	TRBV5-1	.	TRBJ1-1	CASSPDLGRKTEAFF	TGCGCCAGCAGCCCGGACCTAGGGAGGAAGACTGAAGCTTTCTTT
14	.	TRBV5-6	.	TRBJ1-3	CASSFVGSGNTIYF	TGTGCCAGCAGCTTTGTCGGCTCTGGAAACACCATATATTTT
15	.	TRBV5-4	.	TRBJ2-1	CASSLQGIPDNEQFF	TGTGCCAGCAGCTTGCAGGGGATCCCTGACAATGAGCAGTTCTTC